This T cell receptor (beta chain) stems from a study of T cells expressing NK-cell markers. The CDR3 has 13 amino acids. Per germline, CDR1 DFQATT and CDR2 SNEGSKA (reference sequence). TCRdb reprocessed the 5' RACE reads and keeps a single row for each CDR3 protein, giving no DNA. The table lists about 160,000 distinct CDR3 sequences. This chain uses TRBV20-1 with TRBJ2-7; there is no DNA to check the TCRdb D call of TRBD2. Sequences were obtained from blood T cells: a sorted CD56 or NKG2C T cell subset, CD4+ or CD8+ T cells, or bulk PBMC T cells (not recorded which). The TCR sequence derives from a woman between 18 and 70 years old in good health. CDR3 amino acids: CSANGGTSREQYF.